The present T cell receptor beta chain was sequenced within a study of CD8 T cells in Susac syndrome. Trimming removed 4 bases from V and 8 bases from J, with 14 bases in between. The CDR3 is 13 amino acids. Germline CDR1 reads MNHEY; CDR2 reads SMNVEV (reference sequence). The authors carried out high-throughput sequencing of TCR beta. They applied it to CD8+ and CD4+ T cells obtained from blood. Multiple sclerosis controls were treatment-naive patients with stable or active relapsing-remitting disease. Through negative isolation, CD4+ and CD8+ T cells were obtained, while TEMRA cells were enriched using FACS. RNA, at roughly 0.45 to 1 ug, was reverse transcribed with random hexamers. Amplification of TCR beta CDR3 across 54 Vbeta and 13 Jbeta was performed with immunoSEQ multiplex PCR. TCRdb reprocessed the immunoSEQ multiplex PCR reads with MiXCR, giving one entry per CDR3 protein. The data show fewer than 200,000 distinct CDR3 sequences, with roughly 95% seen just once and about 0.16% held by the top ten.

The sample consisted of CD8+ T cells from PBMCs. This receptor was obtained from a human donor with multiple sclerosis. The chain combines TRBV27 with TRBJ1-2; D is ambiguous. The DNA for the CDR3 is TGTGCCAGCAGTTATTCAAGAGTGTACGGCTACACCTTC. This gives the protein CASSYSRVYGYTF.